The 18 T cell receptor beta chains below all came from one sample that was sequenced in a study of post-analysis software for immune sequencing data. Study-wide results and limits: Roughly five TRBV segments appeared more often in patients than in controls, and TRBV5-6, TRBV5-1 and TRBV20-1 were among these.

What these receptors recognize is not known. Presence of unique molecular identifiers characterized the TCR beta cDNA libraries. Each CDR3 protein gets one entry after TCRdb re-called the PCR reads with MiXCR. The sample contains roughly 700,000 distinct CDR3 sequences, 25% to 30% of which appear only once. Input material: blood. These receptors were taken from a girl aged 10-17 years with multiple sclerosis.

This rearrangement joins TRBV28 to TRBJ1-3; the match to TRBD1 covers 8 bases. Germline CDR1 reads MDHEN; CDR2 reads SYDVKM. V was pared by 5 bases and J by 4 bases, with 13 bases of the junction left unmatched. This CDR3 region has 17 residues. The CDR3 bases are TGTGCCAGCAGTACCCCACGGCAGGGGGCGCGGGGAAACACCATATATTTT. It is translated as CASSTPRQGARGNTIYF.

The chain recombines TRBV9 with TRBJ2-1; 7 bases are a match to TRBD2. Losses at the gene ends were 1 base for V and 8 bases for J; bases not matched to a gene: 9. The CDR3 is 15 amino acids. Germline V CDR1 and CDR2: SGDLS, YYNGEE. The CDR3 nucleotides are TGTGCCAGCAGCGTATCGGTGACTAGCAATTATGAGCAGTTCTTC. Encoded protein: CASSVSVTSNYEQFF. The full variable domain, with the rest looked up from reference TRBV9 and TRBJ2-1, is DSGVTQTPKHLITATGQRVTLRCSPRSGDLSVYWYQQSLDQGLQFLIQYYNGEERAKGNILERFSAQQFPDLHSELNLSSLELGDSALYFCASSVSVTSNYEQFFGPGTRLTVL.

This clonotype was recorded a few times. The chain uses TRBV20-1 and TRBJ2-7; D possibly matches TRBD1 or TRBD2 (5 bases each). Trimming took off 0 bases at V and 3 bases at J, with 15 bases between the two ends. Germline CDR1 reads DFQATT; CDR2 reads SNEGSKA (reference sequence). The CDR3 covers 15 residues. CDR3 protein: CSARDRPGTGYEQYF. CDR3 coding DNA: TGCAGTGCTAGAGATCGACCGGGGACGGGCTACGAGCAGTACTTC.

This clonotype was observed a handful of times. The chain has TRBV20-1 and TRBJ2-5; D ambiguous. The J call is uncertain, as TRBJ2-7 better fits the DNA end. From germline, CDR1 is DFQATT and CDR2 SNEGSKA (reference sequence). The CDR3 is made up of 13 amino acids. The CDR3 loop is CSARGEGWREQYF. The CDR3 DNA is TGCAGTGCTAGAGGAGAAGGGTGGCGCGAGCAGTACTTC.

Of note for this clonotype: A junction boundary mismatches the germline segment, possibly from a read error. The V and J genes are TRBV7-6 and TRBJ2-3; 9 bases map to TRBD1. The tail of the sequence fits TRBJ1-4 better, so the J call may be wrong. The germline gives CDR1 SGHVS, CDR2 FNYEAQ. CDR3 size: 15 residues. CDR3 region: CASSPRQGGNEILFF. In nucleotides, the CDR3 is TGTGCCAGCAGCCCAAGACAGGGGGGTAATGAAATACTGTTTTTT.

As concerns this clonotype: Its ends do not fully match the called genes, so a read error is possible. The V call is TRBV7-9, the J call TRBJ2-5; either TRBD1 or TRBD2 may supply D (5 bases each). The CDR3 is made up of 13 amino acids. Germline loops: CDR1 SEHNR, CDR2 FQNEAQ (reference sequence). This CDR3 reads CAGSRDRTGEQYF. The CDR3 coding sequence is TGTGCCGGCAGCCGGGACCGGACTGGGGAGCAGTACTTC.

CDR3 bases: TGCAGCGTTGAACCCATGGGCAGCTATGGCTACACCTTC. Protein product: CSVEPMGSYGYTF. The chain is built from TRBV29-1 and TRBJ1-2; D unresolved. Germline lookup yields CDR1 SQVTM and CDR2 ANQGSEA. Trimming removed 2 bases from V and 4 bases from J, with 11 bases in between. The CDR3 totals 13 residues.

This clonotype was seen ten or more times. The chain recombines TRBV7-2 with TRBJ2-7, with D perhaps matching TRBD2 (5 bases). Trimming shortened V by 5 bases and J by 2 bases, and 16 bases separated the two germline ends. CDR3 length: 15 amino acids. CDR1 and CDR2 (germline): SGHTA, FQGNSA. As DNA, the CDR3 is TGTGCCAGCAGCGGCCCTCGTAGAGGGCCCTACGAGCAGTACTTC. This translates into CASSGPRRGPYEQYF.

This clonotype showed up just once. The chain has TRBV12-3 or TRBV12-4 and TRBJ1-4; no firm D call. CDR3 size: 17 residues. Between the trimmed V and J ends, which lost 5 bases and 4 bases, there was a span of 20 bases. CDR3 DNA sequence: TGTGCCAGCAGTCAACCGACTTCTGGAGGCGGTAATGAAAAACTGTTTTTT. It yields the protein CASSQPTSGGGNEKLFF.

This clonotype occurred a few times. The V and J genes are TRBV28 and TRBJ2-5; maybe TRBD1 (5 bases). Looked up from germline, CDR1 is MDHEN and CDR2 is SYDVKM. The CDR3 runs 13 residues. Deletions cut 3 bases from V and 5 bases from J, with 10 bases between. The CDR3 DNA sequence: TGTGCCAGCAGTTTCGAGGCAGGGGAGACCCAGTACTTC. Amino acid sequence: CASSFEAGETQYF. The full variable domain, its missing parts supplied by reference TRBV28 and TRBJ2-5, is DVKVTQSSRYLVKRTGEKVFLECVQDMDHENMFWYRQDPGLGLRLIYFSYDVKMKEKGDIPEGYSVSREKKERFSLILESASTNQTSMYLCASSFEAGETQYFGPGTRLLVL.

This clonotype was observed a few times. This sequence joins TRBV6-6 and TRBJ1-4, with TRBD1 matching over 8 bases. The germline CDR1 and CDR2 sequences are MNHNY and SVGAGI (reference sequence). V shed 2 bases and J 5 bases; nucleotides not matched to a gene: 4. CDR3 size: 15 residues. The CDR3 spells CASSYGQGRNEKLFF. The CDR3 bases are TGTGCCAGCAGTTACGGACAGGGCAGGAATGAAAAACTGTTTTTT.

This clonotype was detected only a few times. The chain carries TRBV29-1 and TRBJ1-1; TRBD1 might be the D (6 bases). This CDR3 has 14 amino acids. V lost 4 bases to trimming and J lost 1 base, with 13 bases between them. The germline V gene has CDR1 SQVTM and CDR2 ANQGSEA. This chain's CDR3 is CSVVQGRANTEAFF. CDR3 sequence (DNA): TGCAGCGTTGTTCAGGGGCGGGCGAACACTGAAGCTTTCTTT. Based on the CDR3 plus reference TRBV29-1 and TRBJ1-1, the full variable domain is SAVISQKPSRDICQRGTSLTIQCQVDSQVTMMFWYRQQPGQSLTLIATANQGSEATYESGFVIDKFPISRPNLTFSTLTVSNMSPEDSSIYLCSVVQGRANTEAFFGQGTRLTVV.

This clonotype appeared a few times. This sequence joins TRBV27 and TRBJ2-4, with 9 bases fitting TRBD1. Germline V gene data show CDR1 as MNHEY and CDR2 as SMNVEV (reference sequence). With V trimmed by 1 base and J by 13 bases, 17 bases remained unmatched. CDR3 length equals 17 residues. Written as DNA, the CDR3 is TGTGCCAGCAGTTTATTAGCGGTGACAGGGGGGATTCGAGAGCAGTACTTC. This codes for CASSLLAVTGGIREQYF.

This sequence joins TRBV7-6 and TRBJ2-5; D ambiguous. Per germline, CDR1 SGHVS and CDR2 FNYEAQ. V lost 2 bases, J lost 4 bases, and 8 bases lay in between. The CDR3 is 13 residues long. CDR3 loop: CASSLMGIETQYF. As DNA, the CDR3 is TGTGCCAGCAGCTTAATGGGTATAGAGACCCAGTACTTC.

The gene calls are TRBV24-1 and TRBJ1-5; possibly TRBD1 for D (5 bases). CDR3 length equals 15 residues. Trimming removed 5 bases from V and 3 bases from J, with 13 bases in between. Germline V gives CDR1 KGHDR, CDR2 SFDVKD. The CDR3 sequence is CATSGAGNDNQPQHF. The CDR3 bases are TGTGCCACCAGTGGAGCAGGGAATGACAATCAGCCCCAGCATTTT.

A few counts support this clonotype. The chain links TRBV7-2 to TRBJ2-7; 10 bases match TRBD1. Trimming cost V 5 bases and J 7 bases; bases outside gene matches: 5. The CDR3 runs 13 residues. Germline assignment: CDR1 SGHTA and CDR2 FQGNSA. The CDR3 here is CASSLTGGGEQYF. CDR3 coding DNA: TGTGCCAGCAGCCTGACAGGGGGCGGGGAGCAGTACTTC.

This clonotype was detected a few times. The chain links TRBV7-2 to TRBJ2-1; maybe TRBD2 (5 bases). V was trimmed by 0 bases and J by 9 bases, leaving 15 bases between them. Germline CDR1 SGHTA, CDR2 FQGNSA. The CDR3 extends over 15 amino acids. Here the CDR3 reads CASSLAETESGEQFF. In DNA, the CDR3 is TGTGCCAGCAGCTTAGCTGAGACCGAGAGCGGTGAGCAGTTCTTC.

This clonotype was counted a few times. V gene TRBV28 combines with J gene TRBJ2-5, with D maybe TRBD1 (6 bases). Trimming took 2 bases from V and 7 from J, leaving 14 bases between them. The CDR3 sequence is 14 residues long. From germline, CDR1 is MDHEN and CDR2 SYDVKM. CDR3 nucleotides: TGTGCCAGCAGTTTAGGGGACATCGTAGGGACCCAGTACTTC. Translating gives CASSLGDIVGTQYF.